The rows below give T cell receptor beta chains drawn from one sample of a study of T cells in Graves' hyperthyroidism and ophthalmopathy. TCRdb used MiXCR to reprocess the multiplex PCR reads, holding one entry per CDR3 protein. The sample includes about 400,000 distinct CDR3 sequences, 14% to 15% seen only once; the top ten take around a third. The sequenced sample was blood. Receptors originate from a woman in her twenties or thirties with Graves' hyperthyroidism. The CDR3 runs from the conserved cysteine through the conserved F or W.

V: TRBV19
J: TRBJ1-1
CDR3: CASRDRVGGSTEAFF

V: TRBV28
J: TRBJ2-7
CDR3: CASSLSGGGGEQYF

V: TRBV12-3/TRBV12-4
J: TRBJ2-1
CDR3: CASSPSEASVPNEQFF

V: TRBV28
J: TRBJ1-5
CDR3: CASSRSGSRTSNQPQHF

V: TRBV28
J: TRBJ2-3
CDR3: CASSLQVSSTDTQYF

V: TRBV2
J: TRBJ2-7
CDR3: CASSSPGTESSYEQYF

V: TRBV12-3/TRBV12-4
J: TRBJ2-3
CDR3: CASSLGWQGLRDTQYF

V: TRBV5-1
J: TRBJ2-1
CDR3: CASSFSGSNYNEQFF

V: TRBV7-8
J: TRBJ2-3
CDR3: CASSFERLAGALDTQYF

V: TRBV7-6
J: TRBJ1-1
CDR3: CASSRFESMNTEAFF

V: TRBV29-1
J: TRBJ1-5
CDR3: CSAQTGGANQPQHF

V: TRBV6-2/TRBV6-3
J: TRBJ2-7
CDR3: CASTALWDSAGEQYF

V: TRBV5-1
J: TRBJ2-1
CDR3: CASSPDGLGHEQFF

V: TRBV6-6
J: TRBJ2-1
CDR3: CASSYSSGFSSYNEQFF

V: TRBV30
J: TRBJ2-1
CDR3: CAWDPGTMQFF

V: TRBV28
J: TRBJ2-5
CDR3: CASSFMDRQETQYF

V: TRBV2
J: TRBJ1-4
CDR3: CASSDSRGREKLFF

V: TRBV5-1
J: TRBJ2-1
CDR3: CASSSRAAGNRWQFF

V: TRBV11-2
J: TRBJ2-3
CDR3: CASSLDQGALGGDTQYF

V: TRBV6-1
J: TRBJ2-7
CDR3: CACSEFEGAGYEQYF

V: TRBV5-1
J: TRBJ2-3
CDR3: CASSLETRRGTQYF

V: TRBV6-2/TRBV6-3
J: TRBJ2-3
CDR3: CASRSLAGSTDTQYF

V: TRBV5-1
J: TRBJ1-1
CDR3: CASSDAWERTEAFF

V: TRBV28
J: TRBJ1-1
CDR3: CASKGQGQNTEAFF

V: TRBV20-1
J: TRBJ1-2
CDR3: CSASDTLYGGGGYTF

V: TRBV12-3/TRBV12-4
J: TRBJ2-7
CDR3: CASRYSGTSKFEQYF

V: TRBV19
J: TRBJ2-6
CDR3: CASDDRGASGANVLTF

V: TRBV11-2
J: TRBJ2-7
CDR3: CASSTTGVLEQYF

V: TRBV18
J: TRBJ1-2
CDR3: CASSPGQGSYTF

V: TRBV29-1
J: TRBJ2-1
CDR3: CSADGTSIYNEQFF

V: TRBV5-1
J: TRBJ1-4
CDR3: CASSLGGTNEKLFF

V: TRBV2
J: TRBJ2-2
CDR3: CASSWTGGTGELFF

V: TRBV6-2/TRBV6-3
J: TRBJ1-5
CDR3: CASSATGSGNQPQHF

V: TRBV20-1
J: TRBJ2-1
CDR3: CSAPPGAGNGYEQFF

V: TRBV2
J: TRBJ2-5
CDR3: CASKGISGSGVTQYF

V: TRBV14
J: TRBJ2-1
CDR3: CASSQRMATIDEQFF

V: TRBV6-6
J: TRBJ2-1
CDR3: CASSYSGSVSYNEQFF

V: TRBV20-1
J: TRBJ2-7
CDR3: CSARLAGGRTKQYF

V: TRBV6-2/TRBV6-3
J: TRBJ2-1
CDR3: CASTPFGTSGNEQFF

V: TRBV7-9
J: TRBJ2-5
CDR3: CASHQAGEETQYF

V: TRBV7-3
J: TRBJ2-2
CDR3: CASSFRQVGHTGELFF

V: TRBV30
J: TRBJ2-1
CDR3: CAWRMAGVVDNEQFF

V: TRBV20-1
J: TRBJ2-3
CDR3: CSASPGAVTDTQYF

V: TRBV28
J: TRBJ2-7
CDR3: CASSLLSLGSYEQYF

V: TRBV2
J: TRBJ2-2
CDR3: CASRPGTANTGELFF

V: TRBV6-5
J: TRBJ2-7
CDR3: CASSYYLSGDGGYEQYF

V: TRBV11-2
J: TRBJ1-1
CDR3: CASSPSNPNTEAFF

V: TRBV19
J: TRBJ1-5
CDR3: CASSTHRQAGDQPQHF

V: TRBV7-2
J: TRBJ2-7
CDR3: CASSLGTVVSYEQYF

V: TRBV28
J: TRBJ2-5
CDR3: CASEQSNQRRETQYF

V: TRBV20-1
J: TRBJ1-1
CDR3: CSATDTEAFF

V: TRBV6-1
J: TRBJ2-4
CDR3: CASNPPGGETIQYF

V: TRBV7-8
J: TRBJ2-3
CDR3: CASSAQASSSTDTQYF

V: TRBV20-1
J: TRBJ2-3
CDR3: CSARLAGRDTQYF

V: TRBV27
J: TRBJ1-1
CDR3: CASSPTGGRGTEAFF

V: TRBV20-1
J: TRBJ2-1
CDR3: CSARASAYNEQFF

V: TRBV4-2
J: TRBJ2-2
CDR3: CASSLEGLNTGELFF

V: TRBV7-6
J: TRBJ2-4
CDR3: CASSLGIRGDDIQYF

V: TRBV6-2/TRBV6-3
J: TRBJ1-3
CDR3: CASSQSGGASGNTIYF